This TCR beta chain appears in the sequencing data of a study of early T cells in non-severe SARS-CoV-2 infection. About the study: The sequenced material was bulk RNA from unsorted whole blood, and its chains were unpaired. Whole-study results and caveats: VDJdb matching favored anti-spike CD8 responses, missing private and CD4 specificities.

This clonotype came up a few times. Its antigen is unknown. The J segment lost 4 bases and the V segment lost 4 bases, leaving 9 bases of the junction unmatched. Looked up from germline, CDR1 is SGHRS and CDR2 is YFSETQ. The CDR3 loop spans 15 amino acids. Researchers attached unique molecular identifiers to individual cDNA molecules. TCRdb used MiXCR to reprocess the 5' RACE reads, holding one entry per CDR3 protein. The sample lists more than 65,000 distinct CDR3 sequences; less than 15% were seen once. The source of this sequence is an adult who was a healthcare worker with PCR-confirmed SARS-CoV-2 infection or an uninfected control (not recorded which). The rearrangement links TRBV5-1 to TRBJ2-7; the match to TRBD2 covers 9 bases. The sample taken for sequencing was whole blood. Here the CDR3 reads CASSQLGAGGYEQYF. The CDR3 nucleotides are TGCGCCAGCAGCCAGCTCGGAGCGGGGGGATACGAGCAGTACTTC.